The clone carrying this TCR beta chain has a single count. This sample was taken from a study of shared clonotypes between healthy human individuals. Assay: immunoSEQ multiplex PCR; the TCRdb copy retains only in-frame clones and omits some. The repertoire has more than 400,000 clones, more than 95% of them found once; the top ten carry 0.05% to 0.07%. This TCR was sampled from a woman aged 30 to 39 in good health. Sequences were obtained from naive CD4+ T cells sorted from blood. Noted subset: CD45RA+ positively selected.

In DNA, the CDR3 is TGTGCCAGCAGCTTCGGTGGAGGATACGAGCAGTACTTC. It codes for CASSFGGGYEQYF. V usage is TRBV7-2 and J usage is TRBJ2-7, with D maybe TRBD2 (5 bases). The germline V gene encodes CDR1 SGHTA and CDR2 FQGNSA. V was clipped by 3 bases and J by 4 bases, with 10 bases between them. CDR3 length: 13 amino acids.